These T cell receptor beta chains were read from a single sample in a study of response to subunit inactivated influenza vaccine. In TCRdb, the RT-PCR reads were re-called with MiXCR into one record per CDR3 protein. The sample yields just under 550,000 distinct CDR3 sequences, roughly 25% seen once. These data were also filed under a second study, of T cells expressing NK-cell markers.

This specimen consisted of CD4+ T cells sorted from PBMCs, obtained about 12 days after vaccination. The receptors were sampled from a man aged 45-60 years who received an inactivated influenza vaccine. The CDR3 runs from the conserved cysteine through the conserved F or W. A D gene is named only where the DNA matches it firmly. Not all rows give a size; the values are once, few, many and, for expanded clones, a class.

v_call	j_call	clone_size	d_call	cdr3_aa	cdr3_nt
TRBV24-1	TRBJ2-5	-	-	CATSEGRRVIQETQYF	TGTGCCACCAGTGAGGGGCGGAGGGTGATACAAGAGACCCAGTACTTC
TRBV7-2	TRBJ1-3	-	-	CASSLVFGGRNTIYF	TGTGCCAGCAGCTTAGTTTTCGGGGGCCGAAACACCATATATTTT
TRBV6-1	TRBJ2-1	-	-	CASSEAGPGNNEQFF	TGTGCCAGCAGTGAAGCGGGACCCGGGAACAATGAGCAGTTCTTC
TRBV14	TRBJ2-1	few	TRBD2	CASSLQASGRRYNEQFF	TGTGCCAGCAGCCTCCAGGCTAGCGGGAGAAGGTACAATGAGCAGTTCTTC
TRBV12-3/TRBV12-4	TRBJ1-4	few	-	CASSLARRGEKLFF	TGTGCCAGCAGTTTAGCCCGGCGAGGAGAAAAACTGTTTTTT
TRBV6-2/TRBV6-3	TRBJ2-7	few	-	CASSYRVVGVYEQYF	TGTGCCAGCAGTTACCGCGTTGTTGGAGTCTACGAGCAGTACTTC
TRBV15	TRBJ1-5	-	-	CATSRETGNQPQHF	TGTGCCACCAGCAGAGAGACAGGCAATCAGCCCCAGCATTTT
TRBV5-6	TRBJ2-5	-	-	CASSFRKETQYF	TGTGCCAGCAGCTTCCGGAAGGAGACCCAGTACTTC
TRBV29-1	TRBJ1-5	few	TRBD1	CSVERDRGINQPQHF	TGCAGCGTTGAACGGGACAGGGGAATCAATCAGCCCCAGCATTTT
TRBV7-9	TRBJ2-1	few	-	CASSLELSSYNEQFF	TGTGCCAGCAGCTTAGAGTTGAGCTCCTACAATGAGCAGTTCTTC
TRBV6-2/TRBV6-3	TRBJ2-3	-	-	CASIRDWGTDTQYF	TGTGCCAGCATCCGGGACTGGGGCACAGATACGCAGTATTTT
TRBV6-5	TRBJ2-3	few	-	CASSSGPRTDTQYF	TGTGCCAGCAGTTCCGGGCCCCGCACAGATACGCAGTATTTT
TRBV29-1	TRBJ2-3	-	TRBD1	CSVRDRGGRDTQYF	TGCAGCGTTCGGGACAGGGGAGGTAGAGATACGCAGTATTTT
TRBV12-3/TRBV12-4	TRBJ2-3	-	TRBD2	CASSRGGGPSTDTQYF	TGTGCCAGCAGCCGAGGCGGGGGGCCCAGCACAGATACGCAGTATTTT